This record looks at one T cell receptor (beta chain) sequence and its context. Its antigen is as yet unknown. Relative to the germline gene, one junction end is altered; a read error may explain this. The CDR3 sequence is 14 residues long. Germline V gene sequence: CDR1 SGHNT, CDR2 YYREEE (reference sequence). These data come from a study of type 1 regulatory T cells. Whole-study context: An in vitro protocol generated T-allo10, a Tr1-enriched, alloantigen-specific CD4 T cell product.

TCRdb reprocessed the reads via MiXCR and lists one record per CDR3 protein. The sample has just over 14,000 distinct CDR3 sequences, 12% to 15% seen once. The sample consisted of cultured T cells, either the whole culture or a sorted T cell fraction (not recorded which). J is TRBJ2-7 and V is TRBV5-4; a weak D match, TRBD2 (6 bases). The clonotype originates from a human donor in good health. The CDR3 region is CVSSLGRSSYEQYF. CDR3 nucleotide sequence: TGTGTCAGCAGCTTGGGGAGGTCTTCCTACGAGCAGTACTTC.